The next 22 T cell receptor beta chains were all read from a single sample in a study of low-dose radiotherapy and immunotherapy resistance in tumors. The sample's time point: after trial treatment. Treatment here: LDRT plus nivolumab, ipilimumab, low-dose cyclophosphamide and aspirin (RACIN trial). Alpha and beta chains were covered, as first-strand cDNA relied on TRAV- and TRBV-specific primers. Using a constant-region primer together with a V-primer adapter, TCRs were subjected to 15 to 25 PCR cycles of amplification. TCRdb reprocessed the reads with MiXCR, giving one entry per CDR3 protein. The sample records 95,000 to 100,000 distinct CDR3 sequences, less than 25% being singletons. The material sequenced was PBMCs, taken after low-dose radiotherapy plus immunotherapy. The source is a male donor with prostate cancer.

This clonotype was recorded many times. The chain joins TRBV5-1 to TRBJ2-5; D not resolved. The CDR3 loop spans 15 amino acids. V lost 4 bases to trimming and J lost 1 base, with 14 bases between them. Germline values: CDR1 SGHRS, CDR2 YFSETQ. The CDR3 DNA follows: TGCGCCAGCAGCCCCTCTCCCGGACCCCAAGAGACCCAGTACTTC. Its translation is CASSPSPGPQETQYF.

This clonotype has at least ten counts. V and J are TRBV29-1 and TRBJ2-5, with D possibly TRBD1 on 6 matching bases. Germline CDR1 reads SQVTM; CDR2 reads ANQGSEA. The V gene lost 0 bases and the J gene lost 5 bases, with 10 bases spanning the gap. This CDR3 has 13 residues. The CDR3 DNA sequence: TGCAGCGTTGAAGAAGGTCAGGGGGAGACCCAGTACTTC. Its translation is CSVEEGQGETQYF.

DNA for the CDR3: TGTGCCAGCAGTGAAAATAGGGACAGACACAATCAGCCCCAGCATTTT. Translating it yields CASSENRDRHNQPQHF. The chain combines TRBV6-2 or TRBV6-3 with TRBJ1-5; 7 bases are shared with TRBD1. The CDR3 has 16 residues. The V segment lost 5 bases and the J segment 3 bases; nucleotides outside the gene matches: 10. Germline CDR1 reads MNHEY; CDR2 reads SVGEGT.

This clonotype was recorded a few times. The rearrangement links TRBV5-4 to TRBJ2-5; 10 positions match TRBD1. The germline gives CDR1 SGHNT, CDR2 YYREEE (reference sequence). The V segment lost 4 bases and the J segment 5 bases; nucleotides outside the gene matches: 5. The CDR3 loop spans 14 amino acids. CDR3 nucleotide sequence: TGTGCCAGCAGCCCGACAGGGGGCGCGGAGACCCAGTACTTC. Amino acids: CASSPTGGAETQYF.

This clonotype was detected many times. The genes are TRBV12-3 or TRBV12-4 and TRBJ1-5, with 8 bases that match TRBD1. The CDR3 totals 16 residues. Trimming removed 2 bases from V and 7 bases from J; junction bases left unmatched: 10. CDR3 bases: TGTGCCAGCAGTTTAATGAGTGGACAGGGAGGGCAGCCCCAGCATTTT. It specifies CASSLMSGQGGQPQHF.

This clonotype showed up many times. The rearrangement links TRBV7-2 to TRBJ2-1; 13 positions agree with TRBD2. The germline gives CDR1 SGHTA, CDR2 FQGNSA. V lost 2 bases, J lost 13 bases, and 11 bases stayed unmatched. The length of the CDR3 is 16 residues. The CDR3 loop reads CASSLIAGTSGATQFF. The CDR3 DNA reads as TGTGCCAGCAGCTTAATCGCCGGGACTAGCGGGGCCACACAGTTCTTC. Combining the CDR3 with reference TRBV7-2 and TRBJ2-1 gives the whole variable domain GAGVSQSPSNKVTEKGKDVELRCDPISGHTALYWYRQSLGQGLEFLIYFQGNSAPDKSGLPSDRFSAERTGGSVSTLTIQRTQQEDSAVYLCASSLIAGTSGATQFFGPGTRLTVL.

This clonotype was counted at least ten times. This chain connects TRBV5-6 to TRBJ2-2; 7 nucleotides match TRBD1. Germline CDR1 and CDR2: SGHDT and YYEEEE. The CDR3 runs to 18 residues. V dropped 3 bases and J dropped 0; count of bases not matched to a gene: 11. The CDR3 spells CASSSRTGPISNTGELFF. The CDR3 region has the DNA TGTGCCAGCAGCTCACGGACAGGACCAATATCGAACACCGGGGAGCTGTTTTTT.

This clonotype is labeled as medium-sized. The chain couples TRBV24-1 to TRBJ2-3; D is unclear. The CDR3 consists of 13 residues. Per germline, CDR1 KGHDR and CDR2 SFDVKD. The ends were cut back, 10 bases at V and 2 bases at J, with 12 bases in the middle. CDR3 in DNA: TGTGCCACTGCACAGAGCTCCACAGATACGCAGTATTTT. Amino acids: CATAQSSTDTQYF.

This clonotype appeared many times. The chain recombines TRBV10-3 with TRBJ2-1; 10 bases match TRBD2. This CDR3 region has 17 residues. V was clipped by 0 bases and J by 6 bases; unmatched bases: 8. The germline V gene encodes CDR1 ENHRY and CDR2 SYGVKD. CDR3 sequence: CAISESGFTSGANEQFF. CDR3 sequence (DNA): TGTGCCATCAGTGAGTCCGGGTTTACTAGCGGGGCCAATGAGCAGTTCTTC.

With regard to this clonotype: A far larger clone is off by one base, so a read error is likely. CDR3 region: CASTPMAMNTEAFF. The CDR3, as DNA: TGTGCCAGCACTCCTATGGCAATGAACACTGAAGCTTTCTTT. The V call is TRBV6-6, the J call TRBJ1-1; D is uncertain. The CDR3 totals 14 residues. The germline CDR1 and CDR2 sequences are MNHNY and SVGAGI (reference sequence). Between the trimmed V and J ends, which lost 7 bases and 0 bases, there was a span of 12 bases.

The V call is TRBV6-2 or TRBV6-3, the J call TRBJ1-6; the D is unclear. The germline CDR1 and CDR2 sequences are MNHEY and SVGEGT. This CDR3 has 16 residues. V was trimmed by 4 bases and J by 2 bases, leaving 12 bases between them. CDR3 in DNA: TGTGCCAGCAGTTCGCCTGGAGGCACCTATAATTCACCCCTCCACTTT. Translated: CASSSPGGTYNSPLHF.

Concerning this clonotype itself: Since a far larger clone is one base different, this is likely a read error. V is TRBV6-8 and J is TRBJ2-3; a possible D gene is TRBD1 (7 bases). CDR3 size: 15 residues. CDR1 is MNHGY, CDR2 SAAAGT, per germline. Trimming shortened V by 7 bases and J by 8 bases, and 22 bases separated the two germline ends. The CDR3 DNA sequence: TGTGCCAGCACCGATCAGGGGGGTTCGGTAGCTACGCAGTATTTT. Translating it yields CASTDQGGSVATQYF.

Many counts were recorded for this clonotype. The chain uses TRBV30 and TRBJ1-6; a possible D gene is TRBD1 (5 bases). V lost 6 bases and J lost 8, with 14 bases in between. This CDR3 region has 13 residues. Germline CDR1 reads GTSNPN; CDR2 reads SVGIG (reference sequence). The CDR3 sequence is CACRPLGHSPLHF. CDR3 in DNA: TGTGCCTGTCGACCTCTGGGACATTCACCCCTCCACTTT.

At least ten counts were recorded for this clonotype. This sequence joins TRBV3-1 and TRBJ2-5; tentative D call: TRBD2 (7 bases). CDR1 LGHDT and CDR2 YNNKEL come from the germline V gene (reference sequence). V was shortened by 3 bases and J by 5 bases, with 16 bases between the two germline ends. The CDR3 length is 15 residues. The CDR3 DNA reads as TGTGCCAGCAGCCAGTCGGGGGGCCTCCCGGAGACCCAGTACTTC. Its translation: CASSQSGGLPETQYF.

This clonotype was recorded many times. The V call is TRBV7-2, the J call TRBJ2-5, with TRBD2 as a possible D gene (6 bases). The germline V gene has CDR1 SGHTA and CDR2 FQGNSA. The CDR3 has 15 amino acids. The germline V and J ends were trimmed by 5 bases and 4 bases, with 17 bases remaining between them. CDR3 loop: CASSPPRVAVETQYF. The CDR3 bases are TGTGCCAGCAGCCCCCCTCGGGTAGCGGTAGAGACCCAGTACTTC. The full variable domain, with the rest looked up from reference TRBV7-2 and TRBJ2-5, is GAGVSQSPSNKVTEKGKDVELRCDPISGHTALYWYRQSLGQGLEFLIYFQGNSAPDKSGLPSDRFSAERTGGSVSTLTIQRTQQEDSAVYLCASSPPRVAVETQYFGPGTRLLVL.

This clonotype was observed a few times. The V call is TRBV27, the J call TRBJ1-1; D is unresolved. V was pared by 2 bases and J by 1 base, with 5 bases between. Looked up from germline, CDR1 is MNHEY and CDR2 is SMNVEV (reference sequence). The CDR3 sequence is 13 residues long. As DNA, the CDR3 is TGTGCCAGCAGTTTAGCTTGGAACACTGAAGCTTTCTTT. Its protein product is CASSLAWNTEAFF.

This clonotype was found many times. CDR3: CASSYGTSSNEQFF. The DNA for the CDR3 is TGTGCCAGCAGTTACGGGACTAGTAGCAATGAGCAGTTCTTC. The chain carries TRBV12-3 or TRBV12-4 and TRBJ2-1, with TRBD2 identical over 8 bases. The CDR3 consists of 14 residues. The V gene end was trimmed by 4 bases and the J gene end by 6 bases; junction bases not matched to a gene: 5.

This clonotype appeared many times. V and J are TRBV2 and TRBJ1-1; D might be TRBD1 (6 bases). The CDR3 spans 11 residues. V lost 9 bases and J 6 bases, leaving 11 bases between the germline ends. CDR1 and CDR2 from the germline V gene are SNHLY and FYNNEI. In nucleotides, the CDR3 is TGTGCCAGGAGGGGGGGCCCTGAAGCTTTCTTT. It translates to CARRGGPEAFF.

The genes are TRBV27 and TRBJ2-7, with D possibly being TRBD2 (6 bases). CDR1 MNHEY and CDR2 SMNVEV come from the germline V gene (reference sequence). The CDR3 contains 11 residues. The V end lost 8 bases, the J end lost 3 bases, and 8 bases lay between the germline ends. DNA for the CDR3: TGTGCCAGCGGGGGGTTCTACGAGCAGTACTTC. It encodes CASGGFYEQYF.

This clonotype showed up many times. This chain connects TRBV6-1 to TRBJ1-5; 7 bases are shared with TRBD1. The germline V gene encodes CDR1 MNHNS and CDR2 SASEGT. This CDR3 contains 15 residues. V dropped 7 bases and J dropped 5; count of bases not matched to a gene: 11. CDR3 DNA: TGTGCCAGCAATCCGGGACAGCGACGCTATCAGCCCCAGCATTTT. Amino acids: CASNPGQRRYQPQHF.

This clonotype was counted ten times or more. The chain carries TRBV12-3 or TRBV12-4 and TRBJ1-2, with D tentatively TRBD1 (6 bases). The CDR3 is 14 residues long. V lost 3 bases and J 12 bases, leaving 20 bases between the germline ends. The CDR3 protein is CASSFSGGGTSDTF. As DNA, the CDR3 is TGTGCCAGCAGTTTCTCGGGGGGCGGTACGTCGGACACCTTC.

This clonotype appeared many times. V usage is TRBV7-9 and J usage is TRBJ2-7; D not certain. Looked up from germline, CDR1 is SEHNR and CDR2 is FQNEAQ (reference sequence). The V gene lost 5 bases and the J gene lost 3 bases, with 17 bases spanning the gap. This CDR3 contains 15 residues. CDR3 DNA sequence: TGTGCCAGCAGCCTCACCAGGACGGAAAGCTACGAGCAGTACTTC. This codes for CASSLTRTESYEQYF.